This is a list of T cell receptor beta chains from one sample in a study of blood T cell repertoires in COVID-19. Sequencing was performed with immunoSEQ multiplex PCR; in TCRdb, only in-frame clones are kept and a portion is missing. The sample yields 250,000 to 300,000 clones, 80% to 90% seen once. The sample taken for sequencing was peripheral blood. The receptors derive from a woman between 40 and 55 years old with acute or convalescent COVID-19. The CDR3 runs from the conserved cysteine through the conserved F or W. Fields, in order: V gene, J gene, clone size, D gene, CDR3 protein, CDR3 DNA. D genes are given only for firm matches. Expanded clones get a size class; other rows say once, few or many, or leave the size out.

TRBV12-5	TRBJ1-1	NA	NA	CASGLARVDGPEAFF	TGTGCTAGTGGTTTGGCCAGGGTGGATGGACCTGAAGCTTTCTTT
TRBV30	TRBJ1-1	NA	TRBD1	CAWSSGRTGTTEAFF	TGTGCCTGGAGTTCAGGCCGGACAGGGACCACTGAAGCTTTCTTT
TRBV5-6	TRBJ2-5	NA	NA	CASSLEVAEETQYF	TGTGCCAGCAGCTTGGAAGTAGCGGAAGAGACCCAGTACTTC
TRBV3-1/TRBV3-2	TRBJ2-5	few	TRBD2	CASSQGLATQYF	TGTGCCAGCAGCCAAGGACTAGCTACCCAGTACTTC
TRBV11-2	TRBJ1-2	NA	NA	CASSLDLTGGSYGYTF	TGTGCCAGCAGCTTAGATCTAACGGGGGGCTCCTATGGCTACACCTTC
TRBV19	TRBJ2-2	NA	NA	CASIPNPGARITGELFF	TGTGCCAGTATCCCGAACCCAGGGGCGCGGATCACCGGGGAGCTGTTTTTT
TRBV7-9	TRBJ1-2	NA	NA	CASSLDGFPSSGYTF	TGTGCCAGCAGCTTAGACGGCTTCCCTTCTAGTGGCTACACCTTC
TRBV4-1	TRBJ1-1	NA	NA	CASSPRSGSLNTEAFF	TGCGCCAGCAGCCCCCGATCAGGAAGTTTGAACACTGAAGCTTTCTTT
TRBV24-1	TRBJ2-1	NA	TRBD2	CATKTSGHNEQFF	TGTGCCACCAAGACTAGCGGTCACAATGAGCAGTTCTTC
TRBV27	TRBJ1-2	NA	NA	CASSSYSRGSAHGYTF	TGTGCCAGCAGTTCATATTCCAGGGGAAGCGCTCATGGCTACACCTTC
TRBV6-5	TRBJ2-1	NA	NA	CASSYYRAEQFF	TGTGCCAGCAGCTATTATCGTGCGGAGCAGTTCTTC
TRBV2	TRBJ1-1	NA	TRBD1	CASSADRGLDTEAFF	TGTGCCAGCAGTGCCGACAGGGGGCTGGACACTGAAGCTTTCTTT
TRBV5-6	TRBJ1-1	NA	NA	CASSLFRNTEAFF	TGTGCCAGCAGCTTGTTCCGGAACACTGAAGCTTTCTTT
TRBV15	TRBJ1-2	NA	TRBD1	CATSRRGQGRYGYTF	TGTGCCACCAGCAGACGAGGACAGGGGCGGTATGGCTACACCTTC
TRBV24-1	TRBJ2-2	few	TRBD1	CATSGTGGSGELFF	TGTGCCACCAGTGGGACAGGGGGCTCCGGGGAGCTGTTTTTT
TRBV27	TRBJ1-5	NA	NA	CASRAPQGSQHF	TGTGCCAGCAGAGCACCTCAGGGATCCCAGCATTTT
TRBV7-6	TRBJ1-6	NA	NA	CASSLGPDHSPLHF	TGTGCCAGCAGCTTAGGGCCAGATCATTCACCCCTCCACTTT
TRBV6-6	TRBJ1-2	NA	NA	CASSYSSPSYGYTF	TGTGCCAGCAGTTACTCTTCCCCCAGCTATGGCTACACCTTC
TRBV19	TRBJ1-1	NA	TRBD1	CASLRDRGDTEAFF	TGTGCCAGTCTGAGGGACAGGGGGGACACTGAAGCTTTCTTT
TRBV6-6	TRBJ2-2	NA	TRBD2	CASSRLAGTNTGELFF	TGTGCCAGCAGTCGACTAGCGGGTACGAACACCGGGGAGCTGTTTTTT
TRBV9	TRBJ1-3	NA	TRBD1	CASSATGTGTGGSGNTIYF	TGTGCCAGCAGCGCGACCGGGACAGGAACCGGGGGCTCTGGAAACACCATATATTTT
TRBV12-3/TRBV12-4	TRBJ2-1	NA	TRBD1	CASSLVQGIEQFF	TGTGCCAGCAGTTTAGTACAGGGGATTGAGCAGTTCTTC
TRBV19	TRBJ1-4	NA	NA	CASSRDFPNEKLFF	TGTGCCAGTAGCAGGGATTTCCCTAATGAAAAACTGTTTTTT
TRBV5-1	TRBJ1-2	few	NA	CASSQSRMSYGYTF	TGCGCCAGCAGTCAAAGTCGTATGAGTTATGGCTACACCTTC
TRBV7-6	TRBJ2-1	NA	NA	CASEANEQFF	TGTGCGAGCGAGGCTAATGAGCAGTTCTTC
TRBV6-5	TRBJ1-1	NA	NA	CATRTRMNTEAFF	TGTGCCACCCGGACACGGATGAACACTGAAGCTTTCTTT
TRBV5-1	TRBJ1-1	NA	NA	CASSSQGTNTEAFF	TGCGCCAGCAGCTCTCAGGGTACGAACACTGAAGCTTTCTTT
TRBV19	TRBJ1-1	few	NA	CASSLPVGGEAFF	TGTGCCAGTAGTCTCCCTGTGGGGGGTGAAGCTTTCTTT
TRBV2	TRBJ1-1	NA	NA	CASRPERMNTEAFF	TGTGCCAGCAGACCAGAGAGGATGAACACTGAAGCTTTCTTT
TRBV18	TRBJ1-2	NA	TRBD1	CASSPSGTGDYGYTF	TGTGCCAGCTCACCGTCCGGGACAGGGGACTATGGCTACACCTTC
TRBV14	TRBJ2-3	NA	TRBD2	CASSQDGTRQYF	TGTGCCAGCAGCCAAGACGGGACTAGGCAGTATTTT
TRBV7-8	TRBJ2-5	NA	NA	CASSLRRGTLGETQYF	TGTGCCAGCAGCTTAAGGCGGGGAACTTTGGGGGAGACCCAGTACTTC
TRBV5-1	TRBJ1-4	NA	NA	CASSLGQRATNEKLFF	TGCGCCAGCAGCTTAGGACAGCGTGCAACTAATGAAAAACTGTTTTTT
TRBV11-2	TRBJ1-1	once	NA	CASRGNRAPFRGAEAFF	TGTGCCAGCAGAGGGAACAGGGCCCCATTTCGTGGGGCTGAAGCTTTCTTT
TRBV6-5	TRBJ1-4	NA	NA	CASSLNRWSEKLFF	TGTGCCAGCAGTTTGAACAGGTGGAGTGAAAAACTGTTTTTT
TRBV6-1	TRBJ2-4	NA	TRBD2	CASSEKLAGGVKNIQYF	TGTGCCAGCAGTGAGAAGCTGGCGGGGGGCGTCAAAAACATTCAGTACTTC
TRBV27	TRBJ1-2	few	NA	CASSLQGPHGYTF	TGTGCCAGCAGTTTACAGGGGCCGCATGGCTACACCTTC
TRBV12-5	TRBJ2-2	once	NA	CASGLVRQTNTGELFF	TGTGCTAGTGGTTTGGTAAGACAGACGAACACCGGGGAGCTGTTTTTT
TRBV3-1/TRBV3-2	TRBJ1-6	NA	TRBD1	CASSQEGTGTADSPLHF	TGTGCCAGCAGCCAAGAAGGGACAGGGACGGCGGATTCACCCCTCCACTTT
TRBV3-1/TRBV3-2	TRBJ1-6	NA	TRBD1	CASSRPRTGTGIHNSPLHF	TGTGCCAGCAGCCGACCACGAACCGGGACAGGGATCCATAATTCACCCCTCCACTTT
TRBV19	TRBJ1-1	NA	NA	CASSMTATEAFF	TGTGCCAGTAGTATGACAGCCACTGAAGCTTTCTTT
TRBV5-1	TRBJ1-1	NA	NA	CASRSTALDTEAFF	TGCGCCAGCAGGTCGACAGCGTTGGACACTGAAGCTTTCTTT